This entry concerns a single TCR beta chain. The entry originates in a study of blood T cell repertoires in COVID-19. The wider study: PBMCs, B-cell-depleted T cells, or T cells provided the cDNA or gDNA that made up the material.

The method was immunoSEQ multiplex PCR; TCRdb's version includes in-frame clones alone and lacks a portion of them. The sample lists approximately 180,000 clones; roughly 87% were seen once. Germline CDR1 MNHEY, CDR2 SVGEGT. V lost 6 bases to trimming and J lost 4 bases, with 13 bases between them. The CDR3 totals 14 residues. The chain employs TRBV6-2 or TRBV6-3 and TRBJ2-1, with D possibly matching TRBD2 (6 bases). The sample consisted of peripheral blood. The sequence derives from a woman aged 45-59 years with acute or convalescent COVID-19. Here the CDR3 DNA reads TGTGCCAGCAGCTCTAGCGTTGAGTACAATGAGCAGTTCTTC. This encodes CASSSSVEYNEQFF.